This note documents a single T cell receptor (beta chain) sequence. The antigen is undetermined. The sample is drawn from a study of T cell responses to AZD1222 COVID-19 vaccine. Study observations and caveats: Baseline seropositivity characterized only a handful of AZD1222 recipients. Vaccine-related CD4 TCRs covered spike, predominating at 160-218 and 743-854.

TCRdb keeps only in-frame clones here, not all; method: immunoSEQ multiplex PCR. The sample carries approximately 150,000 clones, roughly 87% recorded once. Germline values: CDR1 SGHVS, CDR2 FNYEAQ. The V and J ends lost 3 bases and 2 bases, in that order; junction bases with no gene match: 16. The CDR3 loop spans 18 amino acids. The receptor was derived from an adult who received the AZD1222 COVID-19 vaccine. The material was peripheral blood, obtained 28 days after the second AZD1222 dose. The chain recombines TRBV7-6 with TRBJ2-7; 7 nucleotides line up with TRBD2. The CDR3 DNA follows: TGTGCCAGCAGCTTGGGGGTGGGAGGGCCGACACACCCCTACGAGCAGTACTTC. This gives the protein CASSLGVGGPTHPYEQYF.